This TCR beta chain was found in a study of blood T cell repertoires in COVID-19 (TCRdb year 2020). Study-level background: The collaborator samples originated in the United States, Italy and Spain and spanned the acute and convalescent phases of COVID-19. The material from the prospective study consisted of cDNA or gDNA derived from T cells, B-cell-depleted T cells, or PBMCs. The repertoires were made available in a free public database intended to serve as a resource for research on the immune response to SARS-CoV-2. Samples were obtained from the ongoing ImmuneRACE study (first 160 participants) and from some 1,200 subjects provided by 6 global collaborators. HLA class I and class II types, where available, came from metadata supplied by the sample provider rather than from assay-based typing. Deeply sampled blood TCRbeta repertoires from subjects exposed to, actively infected with, or recovered from COVID-19 were included in the dataset. A de-identified subject ID, COVID-19 status, age in years and sex were almost always included in the sample metadata.

General study outcomes and caveats: The amount of clinical and demographic metadata varied by source and participant and was provided uncurated.

The trim is 1 base for V and 0 bases for J, with a gap of 13 bases between the germline ends. CDR1 and CDR2 are read off the germline V gene (reference sequence) as SEHNR and FQNEAQ. The CDR3 spans 17 residues, from the cysteine through the phenylalanine. Only the CDR3 DNA stays, 51 bases, in frame from base 1. Each collaborating institution followed its own protocols to collect whole blood in K2EDTA tubes. Collaborator samples were shipped for TCRbeta analysis as frozen whole blood, isolated PBMCs, or DNA extracted from either sample type. The immunoSEQ Assay, a bias-controlled multiplex PCR, was used to amplify TCRbeta CDR3 regions from genomic DNA. The study's processing was this. Nucleated cell counts per sample were estimated from amplification of reference gene primers within the assay. To quantify the absolute abundance of each unique TCRbeta CDR3 rearrangement, sequence reads were collapsed and filtered. For each sample, productive Simpson clonality was calculated as the square root of Simpson's diversity index over productive rearrangements. This is the immuneACCESS table as TCRdb keeps it, with only in-frame sequences that have V and J called. A part of the clones is gone; compared with another copy, unresolved V genes explain less than half, and the rest is unexplained. The V and J calls and the clone size are those of that table, but D and trimming were determined from the DNA. In this sample the table shows some 46,000 clones, about four fifths of which occur a single time. The ten most abundant clones make up 6.1% of the sample.

Worth noting for this clone: Its antigen remains undetermined. Within one base of it there is no much larger clone, and no base qualities were kept.

The sample consisted of peripheral blood. Here the chain combines TRBV7-9 and TRBJ2-1; TRBD2 is perhaps the D gene, given 5 matching bases. The source is a woman aged 80 or over with acute or convalescent COVID-19. The CDR3 in this case is CASSLDGPRGSYNEQFF. The DNA sequence is as follows: TGTGCCAGCAGCTTAGATGGTCCCCGGGGCTCCTACAATGAGCAGTTCTTC.